The TCR beta chain under discussion was sequenced for a study of Ad26.COV2.S vaccination and SARS-CoV-2 variants. Study as a whole: The study gave Ad26.COV2.S intramuscularly, once or twice 56 days apart. General study findings and limits: Total T cell responses were possibly underestimated by TCR breadth and depth analyses.

As for this clone: Its matching antigen is unknown.

The V and J ends lost 5 bases and 5 bases, in that order; junction bases with no gene match: 17. The CDR3 is made up of 19 amino acids. From germline, CDR1 is SGHAT and CDR2 FQNNGV. Sequenced by immunoSEQ multiplex PCR; TCRdb stores in-frame clones only, minus some. The table shows 500,000 or so clones, with about 91% occurring only once. The treatment is: around 19 received Ad26.COV2.S at low or high dose, single or two shots; 5 received placebo; per-sample allocation not given. Day 63 after the first injection of vaccine or placebo was the sampling time. The chain uses TRBV11-2 and TRBJ1-4, with TRBD1 matching 10 bases. The sample here was peripheral blood, taken in a trial of Ad26.COV2.S vaccine versus placebo. This TCR came from a person aged 18-60 years who received the Ad26.COV2.S COVID-19 vaccine or a placebo. Written as DNA, the CDR3 is TGTGCCAGCAGCGGGATAGTCGGGACAGGGGAAAGGGAGAATGAAAAACTGTTTTTT. The encoded protein is CASSGIVGTGERENEKLFF.